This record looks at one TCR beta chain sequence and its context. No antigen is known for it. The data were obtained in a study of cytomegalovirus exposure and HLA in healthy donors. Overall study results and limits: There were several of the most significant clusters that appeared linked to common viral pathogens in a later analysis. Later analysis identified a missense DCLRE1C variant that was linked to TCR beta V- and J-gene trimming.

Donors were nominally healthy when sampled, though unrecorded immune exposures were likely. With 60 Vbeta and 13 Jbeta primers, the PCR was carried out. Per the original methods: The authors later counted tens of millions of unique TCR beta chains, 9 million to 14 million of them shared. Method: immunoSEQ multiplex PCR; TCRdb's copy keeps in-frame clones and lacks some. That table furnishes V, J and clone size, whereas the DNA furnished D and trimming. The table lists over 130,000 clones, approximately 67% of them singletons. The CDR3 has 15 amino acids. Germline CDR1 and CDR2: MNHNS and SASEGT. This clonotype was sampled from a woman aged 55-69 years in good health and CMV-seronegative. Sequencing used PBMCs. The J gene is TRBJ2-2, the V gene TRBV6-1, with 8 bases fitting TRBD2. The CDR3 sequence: CAAGGRGGNTGELFF. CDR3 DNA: TGTGCTGCGGGGGGTCGCGGGGGGAACACCGGGGAGCTGTTTTTT.